This TCR beta chain was profiled in a study of molecular identifiers for immune sequencing clone quantification. Study at large: Replicates partitioned RNA from approximately 20,000 or 98,000 naive CD8 cells into five parts, sequencing four.

TCRdb reprocessed the PCR reads via MiXCR and lists one record per CDR3 protein. The repertoire includes about 640,000 distinct CDR3 sequences, about 20% of them detected once, and under 0.95% sits in the top ten. The trim removed 7 bases at V and 2 bases at J, leaving 11 bases unmatched. The germline V gene has CDR1 DFQATT and CDR2 SNEGSKA (reference sequence). This CDR3 comprises 14 residues. The table lists this clonotype with a few counts. Its antigen is unknown. Study results and caveats: Clones above 20 RNA copies held over 99% of effector molecules, under 1% in naive cells.

This TCR came from a human donor in good health. Some libraries in this study had Jurkat cell RNA spiked in. This sequence joins TRBV20-1 and TRBJ2-7; 7 nucleotides align to TRBD2. Sequencing used naive CD8+ T cells from blood, with Jurkat cell RNA spiked in. Subset meaning: FACS-sorted CD8+CD4-CCR7+CD45RA+ naive T cells. The CDR3 DNA reads as TGCAGTGTCCCACACTCGACTAGCACCTACGAGCAGTACTTC. Amino acids: CSVPHSTSTYEQYF.